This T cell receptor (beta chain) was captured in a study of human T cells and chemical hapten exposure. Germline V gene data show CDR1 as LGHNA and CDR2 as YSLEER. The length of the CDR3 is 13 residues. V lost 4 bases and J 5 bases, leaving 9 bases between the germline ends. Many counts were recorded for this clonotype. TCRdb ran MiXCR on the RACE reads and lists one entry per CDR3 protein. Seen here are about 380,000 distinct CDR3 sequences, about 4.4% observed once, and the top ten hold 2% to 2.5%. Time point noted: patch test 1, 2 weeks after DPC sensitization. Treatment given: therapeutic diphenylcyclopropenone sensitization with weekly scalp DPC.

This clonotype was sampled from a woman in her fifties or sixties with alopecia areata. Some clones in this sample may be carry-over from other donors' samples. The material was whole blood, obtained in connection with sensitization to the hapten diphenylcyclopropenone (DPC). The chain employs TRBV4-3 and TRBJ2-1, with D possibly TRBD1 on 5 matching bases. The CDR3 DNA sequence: TGCGCCAGCAGCCGGGGCCTCAACAATGAGCAGTTCTTC. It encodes CASSRGLNNEQFF.